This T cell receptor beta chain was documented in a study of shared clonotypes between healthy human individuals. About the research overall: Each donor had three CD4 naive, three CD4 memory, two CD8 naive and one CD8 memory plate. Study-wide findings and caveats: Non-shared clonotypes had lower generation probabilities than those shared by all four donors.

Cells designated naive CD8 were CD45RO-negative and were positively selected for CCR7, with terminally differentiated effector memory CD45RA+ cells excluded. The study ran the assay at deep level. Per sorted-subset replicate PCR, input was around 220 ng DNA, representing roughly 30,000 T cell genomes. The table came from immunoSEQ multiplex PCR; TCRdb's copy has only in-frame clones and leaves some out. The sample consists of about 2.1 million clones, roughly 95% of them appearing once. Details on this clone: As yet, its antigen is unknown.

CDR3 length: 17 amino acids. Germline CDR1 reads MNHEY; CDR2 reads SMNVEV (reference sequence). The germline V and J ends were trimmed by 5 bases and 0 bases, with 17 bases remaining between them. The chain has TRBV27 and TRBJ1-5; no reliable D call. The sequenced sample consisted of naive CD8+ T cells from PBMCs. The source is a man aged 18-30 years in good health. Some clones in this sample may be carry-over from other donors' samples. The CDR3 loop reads CASSPRGAPYSNQPQHF. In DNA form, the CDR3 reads TGTGCCAGCAGTCCCCGCGGAGCTCCGTATAGCAATCAGCCCCAGCATTTT.